This TCR beta chain was recovered during a study of T-cell reconstitution after alpha-beta-depleted transplantation in children. TCRbeta library preparation incorporated unique molecular identifiers. One entry per CDR3 protein results from TCRdb running MiXCR on the PCR reads. The repertoire holds about 460,000 distinct CDR3 sequences, with more than 9.5% as singletons. Trimming removed 3 bases at V and 3 bases at J, with 18 bases between. The germline CDR1 and CDR2 sequences are DFQATT and SNEGSKA (reference sequence). This CDR3 is built from 15 residues. This clonotype was recorded a few times. Sequences were derived from PBMCs, mostly from graft donor cells, sampled 180 days after TCRalphabeta/CD19-depleted stem cell transplant. The chain carries TRBV20-1 and TRBJ2-7, with a tentative D call TRBD2 (6 bases). This TCR was recovered from a female patient aged 2-9 years who had a stem cell transplant for aplastic anemia, so the T cells may come from the graft donor. CDR3 protein: CSARTRGKMDYEQYF. Written as DNA, the CDR3 is TGCAGTGCTAGGACGCGGGGAAAAATGGACTACGAGCAGTACTTC.